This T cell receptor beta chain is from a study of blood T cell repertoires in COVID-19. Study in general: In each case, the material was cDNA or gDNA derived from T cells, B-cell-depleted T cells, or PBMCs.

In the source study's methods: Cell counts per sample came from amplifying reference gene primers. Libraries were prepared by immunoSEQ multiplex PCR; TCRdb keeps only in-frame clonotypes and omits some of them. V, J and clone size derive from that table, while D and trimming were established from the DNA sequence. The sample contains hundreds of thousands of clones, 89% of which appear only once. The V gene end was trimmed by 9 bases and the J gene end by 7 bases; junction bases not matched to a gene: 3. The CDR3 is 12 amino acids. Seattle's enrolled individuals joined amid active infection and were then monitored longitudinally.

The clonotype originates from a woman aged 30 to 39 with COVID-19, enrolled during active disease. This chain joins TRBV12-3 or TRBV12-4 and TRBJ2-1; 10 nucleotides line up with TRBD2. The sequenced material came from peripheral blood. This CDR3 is CASRTSGNEQFF. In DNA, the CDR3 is TGTGCCAGTCGGACTAGCGGTAATGAGCAGTTCTTC.